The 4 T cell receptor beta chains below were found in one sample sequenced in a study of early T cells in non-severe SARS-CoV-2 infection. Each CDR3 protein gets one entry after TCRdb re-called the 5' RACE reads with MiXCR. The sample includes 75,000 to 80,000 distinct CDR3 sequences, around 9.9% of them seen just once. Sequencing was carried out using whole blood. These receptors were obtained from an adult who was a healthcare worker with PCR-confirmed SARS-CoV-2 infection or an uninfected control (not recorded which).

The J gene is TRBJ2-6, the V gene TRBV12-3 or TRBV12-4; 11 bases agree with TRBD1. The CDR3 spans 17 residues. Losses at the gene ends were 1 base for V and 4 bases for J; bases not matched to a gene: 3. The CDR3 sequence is CASSLGTGGAGANVLTF. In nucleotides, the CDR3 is TGTGCCAGCAGTTTAGGGACAGGGGGCGCCGGGGCCAACGTCCTGACTTTC.

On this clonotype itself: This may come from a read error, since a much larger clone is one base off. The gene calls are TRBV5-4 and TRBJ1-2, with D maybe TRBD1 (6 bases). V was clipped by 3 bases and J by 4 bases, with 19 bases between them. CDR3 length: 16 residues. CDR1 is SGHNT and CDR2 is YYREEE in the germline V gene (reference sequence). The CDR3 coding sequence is TGTGCCAGCAGCTCGGGAACGGACAGATCTCGCTATGGCTACACCTTC. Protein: CASSSGTDRSRYGYTF. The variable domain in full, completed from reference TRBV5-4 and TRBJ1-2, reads ETGVTQSPTHLIKTRGQQVTLRCSSQSGHNTVSWYQQALGQGPQFIFQYYREEENGRGNFPPRFSGLQFPNYSSELNVNALELDDSALYLCASSSGTDRSRYGYTFGSGTRLTVV.

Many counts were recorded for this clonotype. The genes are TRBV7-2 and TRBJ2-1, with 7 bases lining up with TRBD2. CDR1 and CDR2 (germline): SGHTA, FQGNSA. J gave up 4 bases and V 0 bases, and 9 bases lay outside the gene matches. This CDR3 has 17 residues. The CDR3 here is CASSLAGSGGPYNEQFF. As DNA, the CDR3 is TGTGCCAGCAGCTTAGCCGGTTCGGGGGGACCTTACAATGAGCAGTTCTTC.

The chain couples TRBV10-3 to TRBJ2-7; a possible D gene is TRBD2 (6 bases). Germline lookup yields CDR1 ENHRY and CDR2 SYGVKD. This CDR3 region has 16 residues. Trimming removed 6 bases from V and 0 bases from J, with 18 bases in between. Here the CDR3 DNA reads TGTGCCATCAGCCCCGACGGTGGGACTCTCTCCTACGAGCAGTACTTC. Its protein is CAISPDGGTLSYEQYF.